These 19 T cell receptor beta chains were sequenced from one sample in a study of regulatory T cells in long-lasting Graves disease. Arm-PCR of CDR3 regions and iRepertoire HTBI primers were used to build TCR beta libraries. MiXCR, applied by TCRdb to the multiplex PCR reads, yields one record per CDR3 protein. The sample lists approximately 270,000 distinct CDR3 sequences, roughly 18% occurring once. The time point is: newly diagnosed GD, antithyroid drugs for less than 3 months. RNA extracted from PBMCs served as the sequencing template. The same specimen was also included in a second study, on T cells in Graves' hyperthyroidism and ophthalmopathy.

The sample consisted of peripheral blood mononuclear cells (PBMCs), taken at new diagnosis, from a patient treated with antithyroid drugs. The receptors derive from a young woman with Graves disease.

This clonotype occurred many times. V usage is TRBV12-3 or TRBV12-4 and J usage is TRBJ1-1; no reliable D call. The CDR3 has 16 amino acids. Trimming left V 3 bases short and J 3 bases short, with 17 bases between. CDR3 residues: CASSFHPTEEYTEAFF. The CDR3 region has the DNA TGTGCCAGCAGTTTCCACCCAACAGAGGAGTACACTGAAGCTTTCTTT.

This clonotype was observed at least ten times. The genes are TRBV5-4 and TRBJ1-2, with unresolved D. The V and J ends lost 1 base and 7 bases respectively, with 11 bases between them. The CDR3 runs 13 residues. Per germline, CDR1 SGHNT and CDR2 YYREEE (reference sequence). The CDR3 loop reads CASSLRSVRGYTF. CDR3 in DNA: TGTGCCAGCAGCTTGCGATCGGTCCGTGGCTACACCTTC.

There are many counts of this clonotype. This rearrangement joins TRBV2 to TRBJ2-7, with TRBD1 matching 10 bases. The CDR3 is 14 residues long. Germline loops: CDR1 SNHLY, CDR2 FYNNEI. V dropped 8 bases and J dropped 6; count of bases not matched to a gene: 10. The CDR3 coding sequence is TGTGCCAGCGTCCGGGGACAGGGGAACGGCGAGCAGTACTTC. It specifies CASVRGQGNGEQYF.

To note about this clonotype: This is likely an artifact of a read error, given a far larger clone one base away. The chain recombines TRBV2 with TRBJ2-3; no clear D. The V and J ends lost 6 bases and 4 bases respectively, with 8 bases between them. The CDR3 has 12 amino acids. The germline gives CDR1 SNHLY, CDR2 FYNNEI. The CDR3 region is CASSQLSDTQYF. The CDR3 nucleotides read TGTGCCAGCAGCCAATTGTCAGATACGCAGTATTTT.

At least ten counts were recorded for this clonotype. The chain links TRBV2 to TRBJ2-7; D gene unclear. Germline V gives CDR1 SNHLY, CDR2 FYNNEI. V lost 4 bases to trimming and J lost 6 bases, with 10 bases between them. There are 12 residues in the CDR3. This chain's CDR3 is CASSGTGPEQYF. CDR3 coding DNA: TGTGCCAGCAGTGGGACCGGGCCCGAGCAGTACTTC. The entire variable domain, with the rest obtained from reference TRBV2 and TRBJ2-7, is as follows: EPEVTQTPSHQVTQMGQEVILRCVPISNHLYFYWYRQILGQKVEFLVSFYNNEISEKSEIFDDQFSVERPDGSNFTLKIRSTKLEDSAMYFCASSGTGPEQYFGPGTRLTVT.

Many counts were recorded for this clonotype. The germline gene is not matched at one end of the junction; a read error may be the cause. This rearrangement joins TRBV5-1 to TRBJ1-2; TRBD1 matches 7 bases. The length of the CDR3 is 14 residues. The germline CDR1 and CDR2 sequences are SGHRS and YFSETQ. The CDR3 nucleotides read TGTGCCAGCAGCTTATATACAGGGGACTATGGCTACACCTTC. This translates into CASSLYTGDYGYTF.

The chain carries TRBV27 and TRBJ2-1; 13 positions agree with TRBD2. The V segment lost 6 bases and the J segment 6 bases; nucleotides outside the gene matches: 8. The V gene's germline CDR1 is MNHEY and CDR2 SMNVEV (reference sequence). This CDR3 has 16 amino acids. In DNA, the CDR3 is TGTGCCAGCAGGCAACCAGGACTAGCGGGAGTCAATGAGCAGTTCTTC. Amino acids: CASRQPGLAGVNEQFF.

The V call is TRBV6-1, the J call TRBJ1-2; the D gene is possibly TRBD1 (6 bases). Germline V gene lookup returns CDR1 MNHNS and CDR2 SASEGT. V was trimmed by 6 bases and J by 8 bases, leaving 10 bases between them. The CDR3 has 11 residues. The CDR3 sequence: CASRAGEGYTF. As DNA, the CDR3 is TGTGCCAGCAGGGCAGGGGAAGGCTACACCTTC.

This clonotype was counted many times. The chain uses TRBV2 and TRBJ1-2; the D gene is possibly TRBD1 (5 bases). The CDR3 has 13 amino acids. CDR1 and CDR2 (germline): SNHLY, FYNNEI. The ends were cut back, 6 bases at V and 2 bases at J, with 10 bases in the middle. CDR3 nucleotide sequence: TGTGCCAGCAGCTACGGGACCAACTATGGCTACACCTTC. Its protein product is CASSYGTNYGYTF.

In its sample, this clonotype was seen many times. In nucleotides, the CDR3 is TGCGCCAGCAGTGAAGGGCCAGGAGAAGAACTGTTTTTT. This codes for CASSEGPGEELFF. The J gene is TRBJ1-4, the V gene TRBV10-1; D not certain. This CDR3 is built from 13 residues. Germline V lookup: CDR1 WNHNN, CDR2 SYGVQD (reference sequence). V was shortened by 3 bases and J by 12 bases, with 14 bases between the two germline ends.

At least ten counts were recorded for this clonotype. V gene TRBV11-3 combines with J gene TRBJ1-1; 7 nucleotides line up with TRBD1. V dropped 0 bases and J dropped 1; count of bases not matched to a gene: 5. CDR3 length: 16 residues. Germline CDR1 reads SGHNT; CDR2 reads YENEEA. CDR3 in amino acids: CASSLDGRQGNTEAFF. The CDR3 nucleotides are TGTGCCAGCAGCTTAGATGGCAGACAGGGGAACACTGAAGCTTTCTTT.

The rearrangement uses TRBV9 and TRBJ1-4, with TRBD1 matching 7 bases. The V and J ends lost 7 bases and 8 bases, in that order; junction bases with no gene match: 8. Germline CDR1 and CDR2: SGDLS and YYNGEE. This CDR3 has 13 residues. The CDR3 reads CASSRQGGEKLFF. The CDR3 DNA reads TGTGCCAGCTCCCGACAGGGAGGGGAAAAACTGTTTTTT. Full variable domain (outside the CDR3, taken from reference TRBV9 and TRBJ1-4): DSGVTQTPKHLITATGQRVTLRCSPRSGDLSVYWYQQSLDQGLQFLIQYYNGEERAKGNILERFSAQQFPDLHSELNLSSLELGDSALYFCASSRQGGEKLFFGSGTQLSVL.

This clonotype was recorded at least ten times. In DNA form, the CDR3 reads TGTGCCAGCAGTGAGGGCAGGGGAACCAAAAACATTCAGTACTTC. Amino acid sequence: CASSEGRGTKNIQYF. The chain couples TRBV6-1 to TRBJ2-4, with D perhaps TRBD1 (6 bases). The CDR3 has 15 residues. Germline lookup yields CDR1 MNHNS and CDR2 SASEGT. Trimming took off 3 bases at V and 2 bases at J, with 11 bases between the two ends.

This clonotype has at least ten counts. This chain connects TRBV5-1 to TRBJ2-3, with TRBD1 as a possible D gene (6 bases). This CDR3 region has 16 residues. The germline V gene has CDR1 SGHRS and CDR2 YFSETQ. The V and J ends lost 4 bases and 5 bases respectively, with 20 bases between them. CDR3 DNA sequence: TGCGCCAGCAGCGCGAACAGGGAAGGCCGGGGAGATACGCAGTATTTT. Encoded protein: CASSANREGRGDTQYF. Combining the CDR3 with reference TRBV5-1 and TRBJ2-3 gives the whole variable domain KAGVTQTPRYLIKTRGQQVTLSCSPISGHRSVSWYQQTPGQGLQFLFEYFSETQRNKGNFPGRFSGRQFSNSRSEMNVSTLELGDSALYLCASSANREGRGDTQYFGPGTRLTVL.

At least ten counts were recorded for this clonotype. The CDR3 bases are TGTGCCAGCAATCTTAATCCGGGGCAAACGGTTTATGGCTACACCTTC. Translation gives CASNLNPGQTVYGYTF. V is TRBV6-1 and J is TRBJ1-2; D is possibly TRBD1 (5 bases). The CDR3 covers 16 residues. V lost 7 bases, J lost 5 bases, and 23 bases lay in between. Germline CDR1 is MNHNS and CDR2 is SASEGT.

This clonotype has just a few counts. This rearrangement joins TRBV19 to TRBJ1-2, with 8 bases matching TRBD1. The V and J ends lost 0 bases and 4 bases, in that order; junction bases with no gene match: 7. Germline CDR1 is LNHDA and CDR2 is SQIVND (reference sequence). This CDR3 spans 16 amino acids. The CDR3 here is CASSIDRGRGPYGYTF. DNA of the CDR3: TGTGCCAGTAGTATAGATCGAGGCAGGGGGCCCTATGGCTACACCTTC.

With regard to this clonotype: It differs at one base from a far larger clone, so likely a read error. The missing conserved phenylalanine or tryptophan at the end of this CDR3 makes a read error likely. V is TRBV27 and J is TRBJ1-2; 7 bases fit TRBD1. The germline CDR1 and CDR2 sequences are MNHEY and SMNVEV (reference sequence). V shed 5 bases, J shed 2 bases, and the junction held 8 bases outside the gene matches. This CDR3 has 15 amino acids. CDR3 protein: CASSDPGTANYGYTL. The CDR3 DNA reads TGTGCCAGCAGTGATCCCGGGACAGCCAACTATGGCTACACCCTC.

This clonotype has a count of ten or more. The V call is TRBV11-2, the J call TRBJ2-3; D possibly corresponds to TRBD2 (7 bases). Germline V gives CDR1 SGHAT, CDR2 FQNNGV. The ends were cut back, 5 bases at V and 6 bases at J, with 15 bases in the middle. The CDR3 runs to 14 residues. The CDR3 DNA reads as TGTGCCAGCAGCGGGAGGGGCGGGGGCGATACGCAGTATTTT. It is translated as CASSGRGGGDTQYF.

This clonotype occurred many times. The CDR3 nucleotides read TGTGCCACCTCCTACAGGGGAGGTCAGCCCCAGCATTTT. This sequence encodes CATSYRGGQPQHF. The V gene is TRBV2, the J gene TRBJ1-5; 7 bases are a match to TRBD1. The CDR3 spans 13 residues. V was pared by 10 bases and J by 6 bases, with 9 bases of the junction left unmatched. The V gene's germline CDR1 is SNHLY and CDR2 FYNNEI.